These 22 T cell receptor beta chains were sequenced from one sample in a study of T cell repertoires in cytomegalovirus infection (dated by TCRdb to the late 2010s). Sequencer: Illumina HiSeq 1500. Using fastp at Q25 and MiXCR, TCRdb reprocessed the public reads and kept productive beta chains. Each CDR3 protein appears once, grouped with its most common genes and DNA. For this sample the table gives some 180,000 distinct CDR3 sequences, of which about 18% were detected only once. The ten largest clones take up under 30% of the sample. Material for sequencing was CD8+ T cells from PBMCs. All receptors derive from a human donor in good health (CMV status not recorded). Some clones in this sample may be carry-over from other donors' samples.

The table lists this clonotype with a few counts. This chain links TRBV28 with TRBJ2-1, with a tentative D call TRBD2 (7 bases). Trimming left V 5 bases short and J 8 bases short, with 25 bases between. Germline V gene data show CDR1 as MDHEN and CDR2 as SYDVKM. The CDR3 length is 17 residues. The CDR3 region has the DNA TGTGCCAGCAGTACCCTTTTTAGGGGGGGGGCCTCTGATGAGCAGTTCTTC. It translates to CASSTLFRGGASDEQFF.

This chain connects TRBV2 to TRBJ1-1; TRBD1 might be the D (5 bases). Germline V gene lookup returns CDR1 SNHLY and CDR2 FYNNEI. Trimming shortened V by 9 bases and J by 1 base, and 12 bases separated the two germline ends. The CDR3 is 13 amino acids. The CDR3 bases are TGTGCCAGTCCGCAGGGAGAGAACACTGAAGCTTTCTTT. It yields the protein CASPQGENTEAFF.

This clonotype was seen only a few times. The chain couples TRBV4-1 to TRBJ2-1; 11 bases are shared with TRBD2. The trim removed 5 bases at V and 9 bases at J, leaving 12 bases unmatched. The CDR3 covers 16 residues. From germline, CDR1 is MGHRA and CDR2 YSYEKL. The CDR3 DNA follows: TGCGCCAGCAGCTTACTAGCGGGGGTTCCCGGTGGTGAGCAGTTCTTC. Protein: CASSLLAGVPGGEQFF.

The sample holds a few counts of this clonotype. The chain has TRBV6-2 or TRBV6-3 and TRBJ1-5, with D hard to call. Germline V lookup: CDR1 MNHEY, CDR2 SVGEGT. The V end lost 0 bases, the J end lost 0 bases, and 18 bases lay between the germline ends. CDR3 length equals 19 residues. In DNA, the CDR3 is TGTGCCAGCAGTTACTCTGGCCCCAGAGCTGCGGATAGCAATCAGCCCCAGCATTTT. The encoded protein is CASSYSGPRAADSNQPQHF.

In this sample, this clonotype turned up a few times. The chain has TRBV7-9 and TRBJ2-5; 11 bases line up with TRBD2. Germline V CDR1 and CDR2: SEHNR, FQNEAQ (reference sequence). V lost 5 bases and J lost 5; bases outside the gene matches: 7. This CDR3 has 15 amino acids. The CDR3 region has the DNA TGTGCCAGCAGCGTCGTAGCGGGGGGGTCCGAGACCCAGTACTTC. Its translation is CASSVVAGGSETQYF.

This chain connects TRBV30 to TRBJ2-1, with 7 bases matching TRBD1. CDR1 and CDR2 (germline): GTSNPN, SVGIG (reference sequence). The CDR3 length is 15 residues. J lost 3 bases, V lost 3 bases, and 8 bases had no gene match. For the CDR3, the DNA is TGTGCCTGGAGCACAGGGGTTGGTTTCTACAATGAGCAGTTCTTC. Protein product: CAWSTGVGFYNEQFF.

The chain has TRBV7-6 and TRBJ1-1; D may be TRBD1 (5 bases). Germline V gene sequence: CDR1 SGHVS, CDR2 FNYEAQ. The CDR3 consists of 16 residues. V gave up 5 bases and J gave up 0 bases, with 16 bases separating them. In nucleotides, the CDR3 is TGTGCCAGCAGCCTAGGAGGGGTGGCCTTGAACACTGAAGCTTTCTTT. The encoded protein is CASSLGGVALNTEAFF.

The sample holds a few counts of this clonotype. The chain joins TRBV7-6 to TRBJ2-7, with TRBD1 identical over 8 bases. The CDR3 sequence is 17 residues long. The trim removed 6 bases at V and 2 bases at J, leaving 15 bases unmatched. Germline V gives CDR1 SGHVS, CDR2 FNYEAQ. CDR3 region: CASSSNPGTGTAYEQYF. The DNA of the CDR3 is TGTGCCAGCAGTTCAAATCCCGGGACAGGTACCGCCTACGAGCAGTACTTC.

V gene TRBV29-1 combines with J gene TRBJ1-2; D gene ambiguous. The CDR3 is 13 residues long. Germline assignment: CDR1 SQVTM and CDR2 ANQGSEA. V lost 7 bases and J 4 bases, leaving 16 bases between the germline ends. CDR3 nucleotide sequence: TGCAGCGCAAAGACGGAGTTGGGCTATGGCTACACCTTC. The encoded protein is CSAKTELGYGYTF.

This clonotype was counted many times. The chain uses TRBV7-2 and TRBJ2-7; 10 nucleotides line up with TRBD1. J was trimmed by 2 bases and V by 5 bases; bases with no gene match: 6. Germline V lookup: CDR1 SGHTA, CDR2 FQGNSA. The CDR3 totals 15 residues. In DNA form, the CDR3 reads TGTGCCAGCAGCGCGGCCGGGACAGGGGCCTACGAGCAGTACTTC. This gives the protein CASSAAGTGAYEQYF.

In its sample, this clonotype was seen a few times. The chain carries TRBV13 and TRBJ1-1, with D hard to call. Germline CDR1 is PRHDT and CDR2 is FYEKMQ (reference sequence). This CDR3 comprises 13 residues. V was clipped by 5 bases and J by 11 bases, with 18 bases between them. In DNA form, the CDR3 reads TGTGCCAGCAGCCCTTCGTACAGTCAAGGGGCTTTCTTT. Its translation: CASSPSYSQGAFF.

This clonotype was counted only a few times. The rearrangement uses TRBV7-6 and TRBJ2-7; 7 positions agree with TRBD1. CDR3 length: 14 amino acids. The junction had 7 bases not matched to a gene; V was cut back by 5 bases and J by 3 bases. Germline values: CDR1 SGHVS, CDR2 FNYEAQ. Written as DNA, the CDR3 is TGTGCCAGCAGCCGAGGGACAGAAGGCTACGAGCAGTACTTC. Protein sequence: CASSRGTEGYEQYF.

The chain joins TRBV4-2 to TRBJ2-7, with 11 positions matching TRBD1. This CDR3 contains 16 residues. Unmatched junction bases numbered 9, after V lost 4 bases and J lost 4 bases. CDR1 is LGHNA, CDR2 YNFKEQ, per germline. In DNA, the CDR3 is TGTGCCAGCAGCCCCCTTCTGGGACAGGGGGTATACGAGCAGTACTTC. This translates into CASSPLLGQGVYEQYF.

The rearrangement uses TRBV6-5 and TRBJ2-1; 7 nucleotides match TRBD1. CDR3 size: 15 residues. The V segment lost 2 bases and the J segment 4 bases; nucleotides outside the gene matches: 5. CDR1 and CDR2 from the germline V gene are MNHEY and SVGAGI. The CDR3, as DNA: TGTGCCAGCAGTTACCCCGGGGACAGTTACAATGAGCAGTTCTTC. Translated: CASSYPGDSYNEQFF.

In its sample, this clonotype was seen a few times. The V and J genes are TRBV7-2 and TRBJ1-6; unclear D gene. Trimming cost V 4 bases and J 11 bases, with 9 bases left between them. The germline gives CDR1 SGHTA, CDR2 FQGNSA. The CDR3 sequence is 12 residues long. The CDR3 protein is CASSSLGTPLHF. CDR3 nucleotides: TGTGCCAGCAGCTCCCTTGGGACACCCCTCCACTTT.

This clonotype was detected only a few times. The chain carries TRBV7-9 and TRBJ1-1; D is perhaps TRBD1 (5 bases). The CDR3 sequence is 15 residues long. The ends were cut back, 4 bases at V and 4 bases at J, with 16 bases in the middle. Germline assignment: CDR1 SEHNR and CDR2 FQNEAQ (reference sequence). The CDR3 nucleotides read TGTGCCAGCAGCTCTTGGGACCAGCGGGGCACTGAAGCTTTCTTT. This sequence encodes CASSSWDQRGTEAFF.

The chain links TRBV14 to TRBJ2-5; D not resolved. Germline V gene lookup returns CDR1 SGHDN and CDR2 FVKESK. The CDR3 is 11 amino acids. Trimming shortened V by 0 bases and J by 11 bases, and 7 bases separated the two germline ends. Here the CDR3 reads CASSQEILQYF. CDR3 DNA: TGTGCCAGCAGCCAAGAGATACTACAGTACTTC.

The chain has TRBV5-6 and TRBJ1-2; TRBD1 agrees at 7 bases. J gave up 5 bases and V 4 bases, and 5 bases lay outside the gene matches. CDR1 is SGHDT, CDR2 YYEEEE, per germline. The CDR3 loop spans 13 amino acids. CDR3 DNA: TGTGCCAGCAGCGTTGGGACAGATTATGGCTACACCTTC. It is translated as CASSVGTDYGYTF. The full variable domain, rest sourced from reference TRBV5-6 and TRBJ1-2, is DAGVTQSPTHLIKTRGQQVTLRCSPKSGHDTVSWYQQALGQGPQFIFQYYEEEERQRGNFPDRFSGHQFPNYSSELNVNALLLGDSALYLCASSVGTDYGYTFGSGTRLTVV.

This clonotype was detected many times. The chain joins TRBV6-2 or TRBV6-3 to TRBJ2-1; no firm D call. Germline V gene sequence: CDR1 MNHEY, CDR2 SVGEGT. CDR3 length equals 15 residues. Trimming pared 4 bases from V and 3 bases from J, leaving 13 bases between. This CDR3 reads CASSSGPWNYNEQFF. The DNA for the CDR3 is TGTGCCAGCAGTTCCGGACCCTGGAACTACAATGAGCAGTTCTTC.

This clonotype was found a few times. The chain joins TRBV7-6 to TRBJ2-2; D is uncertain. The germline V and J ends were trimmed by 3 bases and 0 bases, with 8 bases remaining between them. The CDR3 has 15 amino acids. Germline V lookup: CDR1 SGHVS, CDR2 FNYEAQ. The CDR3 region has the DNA TGTGCCAGCAGCTTCCATCCCGCGAACACCGGGGAGCTGTTTTTT. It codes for CASSFHPANTGELFF. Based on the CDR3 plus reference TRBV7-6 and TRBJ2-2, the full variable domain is GAGVSQSPRYKVTKRGQDVALRCDPISGHVSLYWYRQALGQGPEFLTYFNYEAQQDKSGLPNDRFSAERPEGSISTLTIQRTEQRDSAMYRCASSFHPANTGELFFGEGSRLTVL.

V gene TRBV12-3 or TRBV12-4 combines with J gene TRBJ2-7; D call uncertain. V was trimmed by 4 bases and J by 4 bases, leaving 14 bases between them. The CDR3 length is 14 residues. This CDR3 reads CASSSEIRFYEQYF. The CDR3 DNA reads TGTGCCAGCAGTTCCGAAATCAGGTTTTACGAGCAGTACTTC.

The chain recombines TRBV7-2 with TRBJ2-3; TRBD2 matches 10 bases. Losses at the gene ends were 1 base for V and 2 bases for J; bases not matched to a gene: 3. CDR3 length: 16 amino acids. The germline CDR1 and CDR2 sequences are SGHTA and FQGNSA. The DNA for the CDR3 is TGTGCCAGCAGCTTAGTGCTAGCGGGGGCCACAGATACGCAGTATTTT. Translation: CASSLVLAGATDTQYF.